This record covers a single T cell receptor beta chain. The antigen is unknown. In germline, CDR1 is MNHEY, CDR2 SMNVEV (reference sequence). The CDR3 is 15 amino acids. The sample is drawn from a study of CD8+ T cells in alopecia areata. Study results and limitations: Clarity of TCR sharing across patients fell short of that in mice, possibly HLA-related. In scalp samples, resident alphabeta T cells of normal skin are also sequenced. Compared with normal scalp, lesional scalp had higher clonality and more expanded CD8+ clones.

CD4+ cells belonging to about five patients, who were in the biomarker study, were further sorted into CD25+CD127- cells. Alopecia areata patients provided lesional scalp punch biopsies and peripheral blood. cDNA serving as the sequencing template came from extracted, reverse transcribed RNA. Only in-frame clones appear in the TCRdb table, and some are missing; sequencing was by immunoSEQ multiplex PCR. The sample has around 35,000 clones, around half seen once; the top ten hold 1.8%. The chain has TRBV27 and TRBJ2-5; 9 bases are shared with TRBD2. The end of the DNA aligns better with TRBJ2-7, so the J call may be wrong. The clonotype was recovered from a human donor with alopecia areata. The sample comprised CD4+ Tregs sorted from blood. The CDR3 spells CASSRTSARSYEQYF. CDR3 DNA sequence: TGTGCCAGCAGCCGGACTAGCGCCCGCTCCTACGAGCAGTACTTC.